This TCR beta chain was identified in a study of blood T cell repertoires in COVID-19. Between the trimmed V and J ends, which lost 6 bases and 6 bases, there was a span of 12 bases. The CDR3 loop spans 12 amino acids. Germline CDR1 and CDR2: MGHDK and SYGVNS. Libraries were prepared by immunoSEQ multiplex PCR; TCRdb keeps only in-frame clonotypes and omits some of them. The profile covers approximately 300,000 clones, with 65% to 90% appearing a single time and 8.5% to 12% taken by the ten largest. Researchers sorted participants into cohorts using their self-reported clinical history. The material sequenced was PBMCs or T cells enriched from blood (not recorded which). The TCR originated in a woman between 18 and 30 years old who had recovered from COVID-19. J is TRBJ2-7 and V is TRBV25-1; TRBD1 is a possible D gene (6 bases). The CDR3 coding sequence is TGTGCCAGCAGCGAAGTAGGGGGCGAGCAGTACTTC. This encodes CASSEVGGEQYF.